This T cell receptor beta chain was observed in a study of CD8 T cells in Susac syndrome (dated by TCRdb to about 2019). About the study as a whole: Among the sequenced Susac syndrome patients, over five had clinically active disease and eight were in clinical remission. Clonality of the CD8+ T cell repertoire was compared between about a dozen healthy donors, some 14 Susac syndrome patients and around 16 multiple sclerosis patients. At the time of blood withdrawal, Susac syndrome patients were either therapy-naive, taking corticosteroids (with some also receiving IVIg), or on IVIg alone. Repertoire sequencing was used to test whether CD8+ T cell activation and differentiation in Susac syndrome was antigen driven.

RNA was extracted with the RNeasy kit and about 0.5 to 1 ug was reverse transcribed using random hexamers. The immunoSEQ multiplex PCR assay, which covers 54 Vbeta and 13 Jbeta segments, was used to amplify TCR beta CDR3 regions. To correct PCR amplification bias, a synthetic template baseline was used for both primer optimization and computational correction. As for the original processing: Reads were annotated to V, D and J genes according to IMGT and were analyzed with immunoSEQ Analyzer, with only productive sequences retained. To calculate clonality, Shannon entropy was normalized by log2 of the number of productive unique sequences and then subtracted from one. For each patient and control, public and private clones were evaluated within the 100 most prevalent clones. Susac-specific clones were defined as absent from healthy and MS cohorts, approximately 1,000 published viral clones and other ImmuneACCESS disease sequences. TCRdb trimmed public reads at Q25 via fastp, called clones via MiXCR and kept in-frame beta chains. Every entry covers one CDR3 protein and lists the most common genes and DNA from its rows. TCRdb assigned the V and J calls; the authors' analysis was not used. The sample profile shows 80,000 to 95,000 distinct CDR3 sequences; about 93% of them were found once. The ten largest clones represent under 1% of the sample.

There are 13 amino acids in the CDR3, from cysteine to phenylalanine inclusive. Only the CDR3 portion is preserved as DNA: 39 bases, with reading frame beginning at the first base. Study-level results and caveats: Looking at Susac-specific public clones, the researchers identified around 15 in the total CD8+ repertoire and roughly 5 in the CD8+ TEMRA repertoire. The study acknowledged that relatively few individuals were included in the TCR sequencing and HLA analysis. Clonal expansion was observed in Susac syndrome CD8+ repertoires, with the highest expansion in CD8+ TEMRA cells and greater expansion in clinically active than in remitting patients.

High-throughput TCR beta sequencing profiled peripheral blood CD8+ and CD4+ T cells from healthy donors, Susac syndrome patients and multiple sclerosis patients. Recently defined diagnostic criteria for definite or probable disease were met by the Susac syndrome patients. Bulk CD8+ and CD4+ T cells were purified by magnetic negative isolation, whereas CD8+ TEMRA cells were enriched by FACS. Blood was collected in EDTA tubes and processed within 24 hours, with PBMCs isolated through density gradient centrifugation. PBMCs intended for TCR sequencing were frozen in liquid nitrogen and were later thawed in a 37 degrees C water bath. The sorted or isolated CD4+, CD8+ and CD8+ TEMRA cells reached a purity of at least 90%. Remarks on this clonotype: Its antigen has not been determined. The record has no base qualities; no much larger clone is one base away.

Material for sequencing was CD8+ T cells from PBMCs. This sequence originates from a human donor with Susac syndrome. Recombination joined TRBV21-1 with TRBJ2-7. TRBV21-1 is a recognized pseudogene. At the DNA level, the sequence is TGTGCCAGCATGGCGGGAGACGCCTACGAGCAGTACTTC. Translation gives CASMAGDAYEQYF.